This T cell receptor (beta chain) comes out of a study of cytomegalovirus exposure and HLA in healthy donors. The PCR used 60 Vbeta and 13 Jbeta primers. TCRdb's copy holds only in-frame clones and misses some; the assay was immunoSEQ multiplex PCR. The sample comprises 120,000 or so clones, more than 65% of which are singletons, and roughly 5.8% rests with the top ten. This TCR was recovered from a man aged 18 to 30 in good health and CMV-seropositive. Sequenced sample: PBMCs.

The CDR3 here is CASSSTYEQYF. The CDR3 coding sequence is TGTGCCAGCAGCTCCACCTACGAGCAGTACTTC. This chain links TRBV7-2 with TRBJ2-7, with D uncertain. Germline V gene sequence: CDR1 SGHTA, CDR2 FQGNSA. The V and J ends lost 4 bases and 2 bases respectively, with 3 bases between them. This CDR3 region has 11 residues.